Each of the 28 T cell receptor beta chains below was sequenced from the same sample in a study of blood T cell repertoires in COVID-19. The repertoire was sequenced with immunoSEQ multiplex PCR; TCRdb's copy has only in-frame clones and lacks some. The table has about 220,000 clones, 85% seen once. What was sequenced was peripheral blood. The receptors were gathered from a woman aged 65 to 85 with COVID-19, enrolled during active disease.

The rearrangement links TRBV29-1 to TRBJ1-1; D might be TRBD1 (6 bases). The CDR3 consists of 14 residues. In germline, CDR1 is SQVTM, CDR2 ANQGSEA. The ends were cut back, 4 bases at V and 1 base at J, with 13 bases in the middle. The CDR3: CSVVLGAGNTEAFF. The CDR3 DNA follows: TGCAGCGTTGTGTTGGGGGCAGGGAACACTGAAGCTTTCTTT.

The rearrangement links TRBV9 to TRBJ2-5; 8 bases line up with TRBD2. There are 17 residues in the CDR3. Germline loops: CDR1 SGDLS, CDR2 YYNGEE. The junction had 16 bases not matched to a gene; V was cut back by 4 bases and J by 5 bases. As DNA, the CDR3 is TGTGCCAGCAGCCCCCGGCCGGGGGGGATCACATACGAGACCCAGTACTTC. Translation gives CASSPRPGGITYETQYF.

The rearrangement uses TRBV19 and TRBJ1-3; tentatively, D is TRBD1 (5 bases). Trimming cost V 3 bases and J 1 base, with 10 bases left between them. The length of the CDR3 is 15 residues. CDR1 is LNHDA and CDR2 is SQIVND in the germline V gene (reference sequence). Written as DNA, the CDR3 is TGTGCCAGTAGTATCGGGGGAGGATCTGGAAACACCATATATTTT. This encodes CASSIGGGSGNTIYF.

The V gene is TRBV6-5, the J gene TRBJ1-5; possible D gene TRBD1, 5 bases. This CDR3 contains 15 residues. Trimming removed 6 bases at V and 6 bases at J, with 18 bases between. Germline loops: CDR1 MNHEY, CDR2 SVGAGI. The CDR3 spells CASRPPGDPTQPQHF. The DNA for the CDR3 is TGTGCCAGCAGACCTCCGGGGGACCCCACTCAGCCCCAGCATTTT.

The rearrangement links TRBV27 to TRBJ2-2, with D maybe TRBD1 (6 bases). CDR1 is MNHEY, CDR2 SMNVEV, per germline (reference sequence). V was cut by 5 bases and J by 4 bases, with 11 bases left in between. This CDR3 comprises 14 residues. The CDR3 sequence is CASSQRTVTGELFF. For the CDR3, the DNA is TGTGCCAGCAGTCAAAGGACAGTCACCGGGGAGCTGTTTTTT.

This clone was observed a few times. This chain joins TRBV6-1 and TRBJ1-1; D possibly corresponds to TRBD1 (6 bases). The CDR3 covers 14 residues. Trimming stripped 2 bases from V and 6 bases from J, with 13 bases between. Germline V gene data show CDR1 as MNHNS and CDR2 as SASEGT. The CDR3 nucleotides are TGTGCCAGCAGTGAAAAGGGACATCGCGCTGAAGCTTTCTTT. Its protein product is CASSEKGHRAEAFF.

The chain is built from TRBV7-8 and TRBJ1-2; 10 bases are a match to TRBD1. V trimming: 5 bases; J trimming: 3 bases; junction bases outside the gene matches: 15. The CDR3 spans 18 residues. Germline V gives CDR1 SGHVS, CDR2 FQNEAQ. The CDR3 sequence: CASSQHTWEGTGDYGYTF. Written as DNA, the CDR3 is TGTGCCAGCAGCCAACATACTTGGGAGGGGACAGGGGACTATGGCTACACCTTC.

This clone was seen repeatedly, ten times or more. The chain carries TRBV29-1 and TRBJ2-1; 7 nucleotides align to TRBD2. This CDR3 contains 14 residues. Germline CDR1 reads SQVTM; CDR2 reads ANQGSEA. V lost 3 bases and J lost 7; bases outside the gene matches: 9. The CDR3 sequence is CSVDSAGRKNEQFF. For the CDR3, the DNA is TGCAGCGTTGATTCAGCGGGGAGAAAGAATGAGCAGTTCTTC.

This chain links TRBV19 with TRBJ1-1, with TRBD1 matching over 10 bases. CDR3 size: 16 residues. J gave up 2 bases and V 7 bases, and 10 bases lay outside the gene matches. Germline V CDR1 and CDR2: LNHDA, SQIVND (reference sequence). The CDR3 is CASIQDRGRKNTEAFF. The CDR3 region has the DNA TGTGCCAGTATTCAGGACAGGGGGAGGAAAAACACTGAAGCTTTCTTT. Complete variable domain (other parts from reference TRBV19 and TRBJ1-1): DGGITQSPKYLFRKEGQNVTLSCEQNLNHDAMYWYRQDPGQGLRLIYYSQIVNDFQKGDIAEGYSVSREKKESFPLTVTSAQKNPTAFYLCASIQDRGRKNTEAFFGQGTRLTVV.

The V and J genes are TRBV11-2 and TRBJ1-2, with TRBD1 matching over 7 bases. Germline CDR1 is SGHAT and CDR2 is FQNNGV. The CDR3 consists of 15 residues. Trimming took 5 bases from V and 2 from J; bases not matched to a gene: 8. The CDR3 region is CASSPEGQFNYGYTF. Written as DNA, the CDR3 is TGTGCCAGCAGCCCCGAGGGACAGTTCAACTATGGCTACACCTTC.

This chain connects TRBV14 to TRBJ1-2, with D unresolved. Germline V gene lookup returns CDR1 SGHDN and CDR2 FVKESK. This CDR3 has 14 residues. The V end lost 6 bases, the J end lost 3 bases, and 14 bases lay between the germline ends. CDR3 region: CASSPTSFYYGYTF. CDR3 nucleotide sequence: TGTGCCAGCAGTCCAACCAGTTTTTACTATGGCTACACCTTC.

V and J are TRBV6-6 and TRBJ1-2; 8 nucleotides agree with TRBD1. The germline CDR1 and CDR2 sequences are MNHNY and SVGAGI (reference sequence). The ends lost 4 bases at V and 6 bases at J; junction bases unmatched: 7. This CDR3 is 14 amino acids long. CDR3 loop: CASSSAGGLDGYTF. DNA of the CDR3: TGTGCCAGCAGTTCCGCAGGGGGCTTAGATGGCTACACCTTC.

The chain combines TRBV7-2 with TRBJ1-1; no clear D. CDR1 and CDR2 (germline): SGHTA, FQGNSA. V gave up 6 bases and J gave up 2 bases, with 13 bases separating them. The CDR3 extends over 14 amino acids. CDR3 amino acids: CASRIGIYNTEAFF. CDR3 DNA sequence: TGTGCCAGCAGAATCGGGATATACAACACTGAAGCTTTCTTT.

The chain employs TRBV28 and TRBJ1-1; D is unclear. The CDR3 extends over 14 amino acids. The V gene's germline CDR1 is MDHEN and CDR2 SYDVKM. V lost 5 bases to trimming and J lost 0 bases, with 10 bases between them. Written as DNA, the CDR3 is TGTGCCAGCAGTCTCCCCCAGGTGAACACTGAAGCTTTCTTT. As protein: CASSLPQVNTEAFF.

The chain couples TRBV6-6 to TRBJ2-1, with TRBD1 identical over 8 bases. With 0 bases clipped from V and 3 bases from J, the junction kept 4 bases outside the gene matches. The CDR3 is made up of 16 amino acids. Per the germline V gene, CDR1 is MNHNY and CDR2 is SVGAGI (reference sequence). CDR3 residues: CASSYSGQGGYNEQFF. The CDR3, as DNA: TGTGCCAGCAGTTACTCAGGACAGGGTGGCTACAATGAGCAGTTCTTC.

With regard to this clone: Other DNA variants within this sample encode the same CDR3. The chain has TRBV29-1 and TRBJ1-1; D gene uncertain. V lost 6 bases and J 3 bases, leaving 11 bases between the germline ends. The CDR3 loop spans 12 amino acids. The germline V gene encodes CDR1 SQVTM and CDR2 ANQGSEA. CDR3 region: CSVVGGDTEAFF. CDR3 DNA: TGCAGCGTCGTCGGTGGTGACACTGAAGCTTTCTTT.

This clone has just one count. The chain combines TRBV11-2 with TRBJ1-1, with 7 bases lining up with TRBD1. The CDR3 loop spans 14 amino acids. CDR1 is SGHAT and CDR2 is FQNNGV in the germline V gene. V dropped 3 bases and J dropped 4; count of bases not matched to a gene: 5. The CDR3 region has the DNA TGTGCCAGCAGCTTGACAGGGTATGGCACTGAAGCTTTCTTT. It is translated as CASSLTGYGTEAFF.

The chain employs TRBV30 and TRBJ2-7; 9 bases agree with TRBD1. Unmatched junction bases numbered 5, after V lost 7 bases and J lost 4 bases. Looked up from germline, CDR1 is GTSNPN and CDR2 is SVGIG (reference sequence). The CDR3 is made up of 12 amino acids. CDR3 nucleotides: TGTGCCTTCGGGACAGGGTGGTACGAGCAGTACTTC. As protein: CAFGTGWYEQYF.

The chain has TRBV6-1 and TRBJ2-6; 11 bases map to TRBD2. J lost 0 bases, V lost 3 bases, and 7 bases had no gene match. This CDR3 comprises 19 residues. Germline V gene lookup returns CDR1 MNHNS and CDR2 SASEGT. CDR3 amino acids: CASSEAGLAEFSGANVLTF. The CDR3 nucleotides are TGTGCCAGCAGTGAGGCGGGACTAGCGGAGTTCTCTGGGGCCAACGTCCTGACTTTC.

The chain is built from TRBV7-2 and TRBJ1-1; 7 bases align to TRBD1. Losses at the gene ends were 3 bases for V and 1 base for J; bases not matched to a gene: 8. There are 16 residues in the CDR3. The V gene's germline CDR1 is SGHTA and CDR2 FQGNSA. The CDR3 region is CASSFTGDNRNTEAFF. The DNA of the CDR3 is TGTGCCAGCAGCTTCACAGGGGACAACAGGAACACTGAAGCTTTCTTT.

This sequence joins TRBV3-1 (or the pseudogene TRBV3-2) and TRBJ1-2, with TRBD1 identical over 7 bases. The CDR3 extends over 14 amino acids. Unmatched junction bases numbered 6, after V lost 8 bases and J lost 0 bases. The germline CDR1 and CDR2 sequences are LGHDT and YNNKEL (reference sequence). CDR3 in amino acids: CASGTGVTNYGYTF. DNA of the CDR3: TGTGCCAGCGGAACAGGGGTAACTAACTATGGCTACACCTTC.

The chain employs TRBV25-1 and TRBJ1-6; D possibly corresponds to TRBD1 (6 bases). This CDR3 has 13 residues. Per the germline V gene, CDR1 is MGHDK and CDR2 is SYGVNS. Trimming pared 6 bases from V and 6 bases from J, leaving 9 bases between. CDR3 in DNA: TGTGCCAGCAGCCGGGACATTAATTCACCCCTCCACTTT. Its protein product is CASSRDINSPLHF.

Remarks on this clone: The sample has other DNA sequences that encode this CDR3 too. V and J are TRBV7-3 and TRBJ2-3, with unresolved D. Germline V CDR1 and CDR2: SGHTA, FQGTGA. The CDR3 extends over 13 amino acids. Trimming pared 6 bases from V and 2 bases from J, leaving 9 bases between. The chain's CDR3 is CASSPGVTDTQYF. The CDR3 DNA is TGTGCCAGCAGTCCCGGAGTCACAGATACGCAGTATTTT.

This CDR3 reads CASRITGGVTEAFF. CDR3 in DNA: TGTGCCAGTAGGATCACAGGGGGAGTCACTGAAGCTTTCTTT. The chain is built from TRBV19 and TRBJ1-1; the match to TRBD1 covers 8 bases. Germline assignment: CDR1 LNHDA and CDR2 SQIVND (reference sequence). Losses at the gene ends were 6 bases for V and 4 bases for J; bases not matched to a gene: 7. The CDR3 extends over 14 amino acids.

The chain couples TRBV18 to TRBJ1-1; tentatively, D is TRBD1 (5 bases). Trimming shortened V by 3 bases and J by 0 bases, and 14 bases separated the two germline ends. Germline assignment: CDR1 KGHSH and CDR2 LQKENI. The CDR3 has 16 residues. The CDR3 DNA reads as TGTGCCAGCTCACCCCGACAGCAAGCCATGAACACTGAAGCTTTCTTT. Amino acid sequence: CASSPRQQAMNTEAFF.

V and J are TRBV2 and TRBJ1-6, with 7 bases aligning to TRBD1. The CDR3 has 13 amino acids. The V gene's germline CDR1 is SNHLY and CDR2 FYNNEI. V dropped 11 bases and J dropped 8; count of bases not matched to a gene: 9. CDR3 residues: CAFSTGMDSPLHF. CDR3 DNA sequence: TGTGCCTTTTCGACAGGGATGGATTCACCCCTCCACTTT.

The genes are TRBV3-1 (or the pseudogene TRBV3-2) and TRBJ2-3; 8 bases are shared with TRBD1. The V and J ends lost 0 bases and 0 bases, in that order; junction bases with no gene match: 17. Germline V gene data show CDR1 as LGHDT and CDR2 as YNNKEL (reference sequence). The CDR3 totals 21 residues. DNA for the CDR3: TGTGCCAGCAGCCAAGATTTTGGGACAGGAGGACTATCGCCTAGCACAGATACGCAGTATTTT. Its protein is CASSQDFGTGGLSPSTDTQYF.

V gene TRBV2 combines with J gene TRBJ2-5, with 8 bases identical to TRBD2. From germline, CDR1 is SNHLY and CDR2 FYNNEI. The CDR3 is made up of 15 amino acids. Trimming took 6 bases from V and 5 from J; bases not matched to a gene: 11. The CDR3 region is CASSESGGRGETQYF. In nucleotides, the CDR3 is TGTGCCAGCAGCGAAAGCGGGGGACGGGGGGAGACCCAGTACTTC.